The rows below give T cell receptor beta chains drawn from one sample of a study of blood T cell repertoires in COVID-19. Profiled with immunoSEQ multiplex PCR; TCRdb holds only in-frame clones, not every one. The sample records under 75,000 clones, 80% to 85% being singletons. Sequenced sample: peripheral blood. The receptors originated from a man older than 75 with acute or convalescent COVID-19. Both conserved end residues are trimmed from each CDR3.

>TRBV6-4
ASSETGNQPQH
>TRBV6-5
ATDFRAYNEQF
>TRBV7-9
ASSLGQAMSPLH
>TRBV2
ASRESSYNSPLH
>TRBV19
ASSTDRGQPQH
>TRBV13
ASSRRLATSSYNEQF
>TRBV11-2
ASSFLDGTYEQY
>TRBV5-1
ASSGGGYQETQY
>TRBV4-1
ASSQALFATGTRRDEQF
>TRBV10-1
ASSSKPGTVFSYEQY
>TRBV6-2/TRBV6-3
ASSPHGLAGGSYNEQF
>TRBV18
ASSSTDRNTEAF
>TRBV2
ASRAGRGGRSGELF
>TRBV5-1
ASSFLRGGREETQY
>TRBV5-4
ASSWGAGNYGYT
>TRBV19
ASSITSTAINQPQH
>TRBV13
ASSLGTAGESKY
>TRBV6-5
ASRGPMNTEAF
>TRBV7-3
ASSELARTDTQY
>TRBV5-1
ASSFTGGTGELF
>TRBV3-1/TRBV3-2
AKRGLGQVEETQY
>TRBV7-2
ASSLMGQGGEKLF
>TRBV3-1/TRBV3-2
ASSPGTSEQETQY
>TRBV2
ASSVRQIMNTEAF
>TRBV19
ASSIGDRRYTYEQY
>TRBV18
ASFLQGKVHNEQF
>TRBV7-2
ASSLGVTVGNTIY
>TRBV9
ASSVNRDRGRDEQF
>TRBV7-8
ASSSYQLGPGELF
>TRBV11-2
ASSPARAGGSLEKF
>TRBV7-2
ASRRSGGSTDTQY
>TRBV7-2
ASSLVEDTQY
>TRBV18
ASSPGLAGGSGELF
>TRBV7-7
ASSLGVTSSGPVETQY
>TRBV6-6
ASSYLTSGGYNEQF
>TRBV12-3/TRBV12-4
ASSSGTGDGYT
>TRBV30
AWSGGQSGNTIY